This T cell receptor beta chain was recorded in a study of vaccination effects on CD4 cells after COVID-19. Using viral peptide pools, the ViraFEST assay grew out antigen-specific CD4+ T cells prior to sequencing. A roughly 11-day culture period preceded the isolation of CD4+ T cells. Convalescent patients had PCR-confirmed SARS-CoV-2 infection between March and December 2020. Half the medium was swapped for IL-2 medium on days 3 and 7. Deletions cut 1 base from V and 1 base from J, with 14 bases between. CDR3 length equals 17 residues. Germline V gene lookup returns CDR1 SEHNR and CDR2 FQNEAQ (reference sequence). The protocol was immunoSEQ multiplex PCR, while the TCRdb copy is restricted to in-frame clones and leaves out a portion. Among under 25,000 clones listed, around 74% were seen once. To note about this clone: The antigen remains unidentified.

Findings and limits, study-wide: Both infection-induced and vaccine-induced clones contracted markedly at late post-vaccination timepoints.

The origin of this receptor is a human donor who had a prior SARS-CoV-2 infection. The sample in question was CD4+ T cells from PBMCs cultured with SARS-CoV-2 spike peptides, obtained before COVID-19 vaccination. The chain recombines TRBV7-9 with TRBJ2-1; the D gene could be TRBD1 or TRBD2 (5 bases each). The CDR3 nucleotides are TGTGCCAGCAGCTTAGGGGGCGCGGGTTCGTCCTACAATGAGCAGTTCTTC. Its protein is CASSLGGAGSSYNEQFF. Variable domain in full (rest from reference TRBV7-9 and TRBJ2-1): DTGVSQNPRHKITKRGQNVTFRCDPISEHNRLYWYRQTLGQGPEFLTYFQNEAQLEKSRLLSDRFSAERPKGSFSTLEIQRTEQGDSAMYLCASSLGGAGSSYNEQFFGPGTRLTVL.